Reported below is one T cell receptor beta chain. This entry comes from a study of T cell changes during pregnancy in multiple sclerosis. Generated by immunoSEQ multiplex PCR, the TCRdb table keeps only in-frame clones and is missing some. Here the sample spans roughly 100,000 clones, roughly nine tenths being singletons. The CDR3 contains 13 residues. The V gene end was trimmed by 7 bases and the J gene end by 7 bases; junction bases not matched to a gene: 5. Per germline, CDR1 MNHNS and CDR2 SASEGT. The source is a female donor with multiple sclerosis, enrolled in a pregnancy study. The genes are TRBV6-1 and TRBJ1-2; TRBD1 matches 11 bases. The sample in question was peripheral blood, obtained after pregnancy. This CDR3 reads CASIGTGGGGYTF. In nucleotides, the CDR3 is TGTGCCAGCATAGGGACAGGGGGGGGTGGCTACACCTTC.